The entry below gives a single T cell receptor delta chain sequence along with its context. As yet, its antigen is unknown. The sample has other DNA sequences that encode this CDR3 too. The data stem from a study of Vδ1+ human thymocytes. General observations from the study: Highly polyclonal TRG and TRD repertoires with Gaussian CDR3 length distributions appeared in thymus. Unlike peripheral blood Vdelta1+ controls, thymic delta-chain sequences included about 20% Vdelta2 and few Vdelta3.

Extracted RNA was reverse transcribed into cDNA. CDR3 amplicons came from multiplex PCR with pooled V-gene forward and constant-region reverse primers. TCRdb re-called the multiplex PCR reads through CATT. The profile shows under 25,000 delta-chain clones, 25% to 30% of them singletons. This CDR3 spans 23 amino acids. V dropped 5 bases and J dropped 8 bases, with 45 bases sitting between them. Germline V lookup: CDR1 TSWWSYY, CDR2 QGS. Alphabeta T cells were depleted, then CD3+ Vdelta1+ Vdelta2- thymocytes were FACS-sorted. Source material: Vdelta1+ gamma-delta thymocytes from the thymus. Subset noted: FACS-sorted CD3+ TCRalphabeta- TCRVdelta1+ TCRVdelta2- thymocytes. The receptor was derived from a boy in the first two years of life who had congenital heart surgery. This sequence joins TRDV1 and TRDJ1; D is perhaps TRDD2 or TRDD3 (7 bases each). CDR3 in DNA: TGTGCTCTTGGGCTCCGGCCAATTTTTCCTACGGGCAGCTGGGGGGATCATCGCGACAAACTCATCTTT. Amino acids: CALGLRPIFPTGSWGDHRDKLIF.